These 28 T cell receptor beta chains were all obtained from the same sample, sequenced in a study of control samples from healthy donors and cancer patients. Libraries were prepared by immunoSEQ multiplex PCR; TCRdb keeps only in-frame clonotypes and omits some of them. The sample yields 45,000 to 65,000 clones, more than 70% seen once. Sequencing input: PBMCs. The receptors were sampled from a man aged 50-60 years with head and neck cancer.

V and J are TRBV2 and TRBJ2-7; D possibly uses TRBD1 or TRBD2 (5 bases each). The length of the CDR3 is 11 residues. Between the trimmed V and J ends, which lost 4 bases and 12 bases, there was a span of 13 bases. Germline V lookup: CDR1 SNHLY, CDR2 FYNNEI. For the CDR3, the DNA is TGTGCCAGCAGTGTGAGGGACGCTCCGTACTTC. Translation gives CASSVRDAPYF.

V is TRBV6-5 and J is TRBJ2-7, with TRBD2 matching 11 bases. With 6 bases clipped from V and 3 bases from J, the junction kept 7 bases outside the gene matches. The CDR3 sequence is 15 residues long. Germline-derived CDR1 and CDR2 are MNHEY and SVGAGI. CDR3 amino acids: CASSLLAGDHYEQYF. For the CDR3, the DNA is TGTGCCAGCAGCTTACTAGCGGGGGACCACTACGAGCAGTACTTC.

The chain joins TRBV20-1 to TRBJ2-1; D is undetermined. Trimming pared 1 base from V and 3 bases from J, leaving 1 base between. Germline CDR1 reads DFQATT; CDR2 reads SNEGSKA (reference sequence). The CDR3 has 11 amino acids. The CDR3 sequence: CSARGYNEQFF. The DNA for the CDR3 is TGCAGTGCTAGAGGCTACAATGAGCAGTTCTTC.

The DNA of the CDR3 is TGTGCCAGCAGTGACGACGGGAGGGCCGGTGGAACCCTTTACAATGAGCAGTTCTTC. It yields the protein CASSDDGRAGGTLYNEQFF. J is TRBJ2-1 and V is TRBV6-1; TRBD2 matches at 8 bases. The ends lost 3 bases at V and 4 bases at J; junction bases unmatched: 17. This CDR3 has 19 amino acids. CDR1 is MNHNS and CDR2 is SASEGT in the germline V gene.

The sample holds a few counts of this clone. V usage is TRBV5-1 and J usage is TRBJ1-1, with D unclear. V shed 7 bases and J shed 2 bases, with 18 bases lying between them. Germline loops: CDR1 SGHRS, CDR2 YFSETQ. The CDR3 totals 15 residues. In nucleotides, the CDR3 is TGCGCCAGCCTACTCCCCCCGGAGGCAAACACTGAAGCTTTCTTT. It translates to CASLLPPEANTEAFF.

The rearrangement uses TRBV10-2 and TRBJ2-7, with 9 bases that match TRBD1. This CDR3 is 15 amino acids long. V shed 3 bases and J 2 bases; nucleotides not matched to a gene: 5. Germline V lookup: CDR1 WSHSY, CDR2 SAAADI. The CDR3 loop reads CASSDTGGEAYEQYF. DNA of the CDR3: TGCGCCAGCAGTGATACAGGGGGCGAGGCCTACGAGCAGTACTTC.

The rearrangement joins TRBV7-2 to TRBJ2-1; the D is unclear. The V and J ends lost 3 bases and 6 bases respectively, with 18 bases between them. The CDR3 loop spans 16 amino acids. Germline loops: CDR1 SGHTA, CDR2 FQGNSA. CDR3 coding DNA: TGTGCCAGCAGCTTTAATGTGGGGAAAGGGTCCAATGAGCAGTTCTTC. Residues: CASSFNVGKGSNEQFF.

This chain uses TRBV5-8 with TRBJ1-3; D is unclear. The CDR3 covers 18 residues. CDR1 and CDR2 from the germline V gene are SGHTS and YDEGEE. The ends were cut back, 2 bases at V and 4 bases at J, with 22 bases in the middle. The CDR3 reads CASSLGLDPGITGNTIYF. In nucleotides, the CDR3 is TGTGCCAGCAGCTTAGGTCTTGATCCGGGAATTACAGGAAACACCATATATTTT.

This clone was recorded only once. CDR3 DNA sequence: TGTGCCTGGAGTGTAAAGGGACAGGGGAGCGGAAAACTGTTTTTT. Translated, it gives CAWSVKGQGSGKLFF. The V and J genes are TRBV30 and TRBJ1-4, with 10 bases that match TRBD1. Per germline, CDR1 GTSNPN and CDR2 SVGIG (reference sequence). The CDR3 spans 15 residues. With 0 bases clipped from V and 10 bases from J, the junction kept 8 bases outside the gene matches.

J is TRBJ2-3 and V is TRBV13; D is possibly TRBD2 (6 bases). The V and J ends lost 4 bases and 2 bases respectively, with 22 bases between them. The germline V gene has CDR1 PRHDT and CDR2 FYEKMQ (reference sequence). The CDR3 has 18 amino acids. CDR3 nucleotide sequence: TGTGCCAGCAGCTCCACGTGGGTACGCGGGGCCGACACAGATACGCAGTATTTT. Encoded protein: CASSSTWVRGADTDTQYF. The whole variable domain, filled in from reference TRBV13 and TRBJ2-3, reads AAGVIQSPRHLIKEKRETATLKCYPIPRHDTVYWYQQGPGQDPQFLISFYEKMQSDKGSIPDRFSAQQFSDYHSELNMSSLELGDSALYFCASSSTWVRGADTDTQYFGPGTRLTVL.

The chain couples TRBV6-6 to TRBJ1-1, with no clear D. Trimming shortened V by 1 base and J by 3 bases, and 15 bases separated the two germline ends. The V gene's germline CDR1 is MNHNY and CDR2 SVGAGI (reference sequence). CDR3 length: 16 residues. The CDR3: CASSYFGRSYDTEAFF. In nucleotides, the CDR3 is TGTGCCAGCAGTTACTTTGGGCGGAGCTATGACACTGAAGCTTTCTTT.

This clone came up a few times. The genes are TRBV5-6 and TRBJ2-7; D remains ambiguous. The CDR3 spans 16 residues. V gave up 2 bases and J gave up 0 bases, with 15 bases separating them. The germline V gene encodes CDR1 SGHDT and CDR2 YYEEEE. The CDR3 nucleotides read TGTGCCAGCAGCTTACTCTCCGGACCTCGCTCCTACGAGCAGTACTTC. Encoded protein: CASSLLSGPRSYEQYF.

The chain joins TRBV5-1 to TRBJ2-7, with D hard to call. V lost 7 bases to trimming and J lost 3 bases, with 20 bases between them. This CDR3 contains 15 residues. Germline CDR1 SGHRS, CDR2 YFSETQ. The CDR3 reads CASRAGFSSLYEQYF. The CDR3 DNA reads TGCGCCAGCCGAGCCGGATTTTCTAGTCTCTACGAGCAGTACTTC.

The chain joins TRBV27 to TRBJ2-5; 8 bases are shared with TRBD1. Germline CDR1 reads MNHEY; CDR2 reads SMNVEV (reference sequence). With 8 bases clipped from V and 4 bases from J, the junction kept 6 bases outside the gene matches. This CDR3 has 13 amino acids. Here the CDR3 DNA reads TGTGCCAGCGGGCGGACAGGGAGAGAGACCCAGTACTTC. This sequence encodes CASGRTGRETQYF.

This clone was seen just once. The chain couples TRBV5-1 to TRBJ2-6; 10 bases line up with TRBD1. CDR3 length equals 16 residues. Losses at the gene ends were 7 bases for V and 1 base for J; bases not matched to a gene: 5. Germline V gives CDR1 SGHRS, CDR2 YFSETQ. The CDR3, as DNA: TGCGCCAGCGAGACAGGGGGCCTTTCTGGGGCCAACGTCCTGACTTTC. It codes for CASETGGLSGANVLTF. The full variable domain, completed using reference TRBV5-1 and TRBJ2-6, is KAGVTQTPRYLIKTRGQQVTLSCSPISGHRSVSWYQQTPGQGLQFLFEYFSETQRNKGNFPGRFSGRQFSNSRSEMNVSTLELGDSALYLCASETGGLSGANVLTFGAGSRLTVL.

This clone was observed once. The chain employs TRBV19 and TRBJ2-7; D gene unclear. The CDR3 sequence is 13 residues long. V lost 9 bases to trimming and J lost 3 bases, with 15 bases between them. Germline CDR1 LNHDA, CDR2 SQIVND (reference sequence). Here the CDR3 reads CARAPDRRYEQYF. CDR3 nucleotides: TGTGCCAGGGCCCCGGACCGTCGCTACGAGCAGTACTTC.

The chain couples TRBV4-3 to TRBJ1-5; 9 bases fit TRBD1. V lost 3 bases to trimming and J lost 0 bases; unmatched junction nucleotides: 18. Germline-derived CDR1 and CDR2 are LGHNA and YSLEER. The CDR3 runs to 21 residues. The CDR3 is CASSQAYPGTGSIYSNQPQHF. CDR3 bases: TGCGCCAGCAGCCAGGCTTATCCCGGGACAGGGTCGATATATAGCAATCAGCCCCAGCATTTT.

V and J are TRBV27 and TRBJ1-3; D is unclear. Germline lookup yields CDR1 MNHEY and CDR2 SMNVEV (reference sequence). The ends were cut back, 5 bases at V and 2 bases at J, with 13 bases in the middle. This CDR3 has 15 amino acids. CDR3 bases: TGTGCCAGCAGTATCCCAGAAAGCCCTGGAAACACCATATATTTT. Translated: CASSIPESPGNTIYF.

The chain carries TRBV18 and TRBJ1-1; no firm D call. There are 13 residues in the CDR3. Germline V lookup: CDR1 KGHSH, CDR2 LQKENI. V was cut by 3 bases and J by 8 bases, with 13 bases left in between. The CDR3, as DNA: TGTGCCAGCTCACCGGCCCGCTTGCAGGAAGCTTTCTTT. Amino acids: CASSPARLQEAFF.

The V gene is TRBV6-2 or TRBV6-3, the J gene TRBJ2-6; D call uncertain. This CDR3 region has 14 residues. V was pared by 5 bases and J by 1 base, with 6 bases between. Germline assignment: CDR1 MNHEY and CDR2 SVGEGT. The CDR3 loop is CASSDPSGANVLTF. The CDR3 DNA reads TGTGCCAGCAGTGACCCGTCTGGGGCCAACGTCCTGACTTTC.

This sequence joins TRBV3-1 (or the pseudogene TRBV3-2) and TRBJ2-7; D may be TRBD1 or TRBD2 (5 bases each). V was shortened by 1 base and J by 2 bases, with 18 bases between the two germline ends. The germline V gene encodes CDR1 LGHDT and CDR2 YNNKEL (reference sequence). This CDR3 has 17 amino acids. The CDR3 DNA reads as TGTGCCAGCAGCCAAGTTATTTTTAGGGGACCGACCTACGAGCAGTACTTC. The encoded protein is CASSQVIFRGPTYEQYF.

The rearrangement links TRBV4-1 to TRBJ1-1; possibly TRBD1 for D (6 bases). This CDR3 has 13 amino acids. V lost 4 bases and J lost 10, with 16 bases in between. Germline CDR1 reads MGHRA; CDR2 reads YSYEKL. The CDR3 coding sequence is TGCGCCAGCAGCCTAGGGGGTCAGATGAGAGCTTTCTTT. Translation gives CASSLGGQMRAFF.

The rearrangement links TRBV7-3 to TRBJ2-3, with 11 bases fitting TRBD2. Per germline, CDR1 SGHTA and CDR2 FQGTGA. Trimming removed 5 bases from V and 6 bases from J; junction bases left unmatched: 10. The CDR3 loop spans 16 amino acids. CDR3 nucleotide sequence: TGTGCCAGCAGCGCCACTAGCGGGGGCAGTGGGGATACGCAGTATTTT. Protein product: CASSATSGGSGDTQYF.

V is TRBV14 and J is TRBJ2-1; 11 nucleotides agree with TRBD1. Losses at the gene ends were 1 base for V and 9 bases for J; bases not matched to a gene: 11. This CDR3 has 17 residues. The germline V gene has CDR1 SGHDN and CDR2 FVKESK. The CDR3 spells CASSQVDWTGGGSEQFF. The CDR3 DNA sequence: TGTGCCAGCAGCCAAGTTGACTGGACAGGGGGCGGTTCTGAGCAGTTCTTC.

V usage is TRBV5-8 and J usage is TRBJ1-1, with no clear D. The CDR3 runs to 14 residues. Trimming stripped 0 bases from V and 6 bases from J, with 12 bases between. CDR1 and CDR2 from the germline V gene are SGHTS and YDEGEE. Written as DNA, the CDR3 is TGTGCCAGCAGCTTGGGGTTGGACCTGGCTGAAGCTTTCTTT. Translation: CASSLGLDLAEAFF.

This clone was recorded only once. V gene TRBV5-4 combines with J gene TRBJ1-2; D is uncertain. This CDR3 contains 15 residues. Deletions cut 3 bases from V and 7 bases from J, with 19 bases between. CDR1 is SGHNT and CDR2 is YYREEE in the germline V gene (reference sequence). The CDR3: CASSSDESMGAGYTF. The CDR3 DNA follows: TGTGCCAGCAGCTCTGACGAGAGCATGGGCGCTGGCTACACCTTC.

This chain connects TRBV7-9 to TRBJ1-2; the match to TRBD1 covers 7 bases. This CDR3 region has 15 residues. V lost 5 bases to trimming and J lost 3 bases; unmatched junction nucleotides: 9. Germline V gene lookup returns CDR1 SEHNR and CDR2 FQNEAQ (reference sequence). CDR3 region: CASSPPRTGYYGYTF. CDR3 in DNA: TGTGCCAGCAGCCCACCCCGGACAGGTTACTATGGCTACACCTTC.

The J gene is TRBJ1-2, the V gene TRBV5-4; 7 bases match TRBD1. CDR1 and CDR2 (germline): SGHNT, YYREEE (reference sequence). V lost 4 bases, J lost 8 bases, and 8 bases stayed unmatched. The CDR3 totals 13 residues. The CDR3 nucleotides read TGTGCCAGCAGCACCCCCCAGGGGGGCGGCTACACCTTC. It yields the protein CASSTPQGGGYTF.